This passage covers 10 T cell receptor beta chains from one sample sequenced in a study of human T cells and chemical hapten exposure. TCRdb re-derived calls from the RACE reads in MiXCR, one entry per CDR3 protein. The data hold roughly 250,000 distinct CDR3 sequences, with over 8% observed a single time. Time point denoted: pre-sensitization, week 0. Regarding treatment: therapeutic diphenylcyclopropenone sensitization with weekly scalp DPC. This material consisted of whole blood, taken in connection with sensitization to the hapten diphenylcyclopropenone (DPC). These receptors all come from a woman in her thirties or forties with alopecia areata. Some clones in this sample may be carry-over from other donors' samples.

This clonotype turned up a few times. The chain combines TRBV6-6 with TRBJ2-7; 7 bases line up with TRBD1. This CDR3 contains 15 residues. The V and J ends lost 7 bases and 0 bases, in that order; junction bases with no gene match: 9. Germline CDR1 and CDR2: MNHNY and SVGAGI (reference sequence). CDR3 coding DNA: TGTGCCAGCACTGGACGGGACAGACGCTCCTACGAGCAGTACTTC. It specifies CASTGRDRRSYEQYF.

This clonotype was recorded a few times. The chain links TRBV28 to TRBJ1-5; D gene unclear. CDR1 and CDR2 from the germline V gene are MDHEN and SYDVKM. The CDR3 runs 15 residues. V lost 3 bases and J 2 bases, leaving 11 bases between the germline ends. Written as DNA, the CDR3 is TGTGCCAGCAGTTTTCGTGCCCCCGGCAATCAGCCCCAGCATTTT. Translating it yields CASSFRAPGNQPQHF.

The CDR3 region has the DNA TGTGCCAGCAGCGTAGAGCCCCTAGCGGGACCCTACGAGCAGTACTTC. Translating gives CASSVEPLAGPYEQYF. This sequence joins TRBV9 and TRBJ2-7; 9 nucleotides line up with TRBD2. Germline CDR1 is SGDLS and CDR2 is YYNGEE. The CDR3 loop spans 16 amino acids. V shed 0 bases and J 2 bases; nucleotides not matched to a gene: 6. The full variable domain, completed using reference TRBV9 and TRBJ2-7, is DSGVTQTPKHLITATGQRVTLRCSPRSGDLSVYWYQQSLDQGLQFLIQYYNGEERAKGNILERFSAQQFPDLHSELNLSSLELGDSALYFCASSVEPLAGPYEQYFGPGTRLTVT.

The sample holds a few counts of this clonotype. The chain employs TRBV29-1 and TRBJ2-1; perhaps TRBD2 as D (5 bases). This CDR3 has 17 amino acids. Germline loops: CDR1 SQVTM, CDR2 ANQGSEA. Trimming pared 1 base from V and 1 base from J, leaving 17 bases between. The CDR3 sequence is CSVEAPGEGVSYNEQFF. CDR3 DNA: TGCAGCGTTGAAGCTCCGGGCGAGGGAGTGTCCTACAATGAGCAGTTCTTC.

This clonotype appeared a few times. The CDR3 DNA follows: TGTGCCAGCAGCCAGGACTTTGGCGAGCAGTACTTC. It translates to CASSQDFGEQYF. The chain has TRBV7-2 and TRBJ2-7; TRBD2 might be the D (5 bases). V lost 5 bases, J lost 6 bases, and 11 bases lay in between. In germline, CDR1 is SGHTA, CDR2 FQGNSA. This CDR3 spans 12 amino acids.

This clonotype was recorded many times. The V call is TRBV7-9, the J call TRBJ2-5; D remains unclear. Trimming took off 4 bases at V and 5 bases at J, with 20 bases between the two ends. Per germline, CDR1 SEHNR and CDR2 FQNEAQ (reference sequence). The CDR3 loop spans 16 amino acids. CDR3 in amino acids: CASSSTPYGVEETQYF. In DNA form, the CDR3 reads TGTGCCAGCAGCTCTACACCGTACGGAGTCGAGGAGACCCAGTACTTC.

The sample holds a few counts of this clonotype. The CDR3 coding sequence is TGTGCCAGCAGAACAGGGGCTACTAAAAAACTGTTTTTT. This translates into CASRTGATKKLFF. This chain joins TRBV6-5 and TRBJ1-4, with 7 bases that match TRBD1. Germline V gene sequence: CDR1 MNHEY, CDR2 SVGAGI. J lost 9 bases, V lost 6 bases, and 7 bases had no gene match. The CDR3 consists of 13 residues.

This clonotype showed up many times. The rearrangement joins TRBV4-2 to TRBJ2-3, with 10 bases that match TRBD2. The CDR3 length is 17 residues. V lost 0 bases and J lost 5; bases outside the gene matches: 8. The germline V gene encodes CDR1 LGHNA and CDR2 YNFKEQ. This CDR3 is CASSQEALAGRQDTQYF. CDR3 nucleotides: TGTGCCAGCAGCCAAGAGGCACTAGCGGGAAGGCAAGATACGCAGTATTTT.

This clonotype was detected only a few times. This chain connects TRBV14 to TRBJ1-6; no firm D call. CDR1 SGHDN and CDR2 FVKESK come from the germline V gene. V lost 0 bases, J lost 10 bases, and 7 bases lay in between. The CDR3 totals 13 residues. CDR3 loop: CASSQDFISPLHF. DNA of the CDR3: TGTGCCAGCAGCCAAGATTTTATATCACCCCTCCACTTT.

This clonotype has a handful of counts. The chain joins TRBV3-1 to TRBJ2-3; 8 bases are shared with TRBD2. Germline V gene lookup returns CDR1 LGHDT and CDR2 YNNKEL (reference sequence). V lost 4 bases to trimming and J lost 3 bases; unmatched junction nucleotides: 6. There are 15 residues in the CDR3. CDR3 sequence (DNA): TGTGCCAGCAGCCCTACGACTAGCGCAACAGATACGCAGTATTTT. Translation: CASSPTTSATDTQYF.